This T cell receptor beta chain stems from a study of blood T cell repertoires in COVID-19. CDR3 length: 16 residues. The V gene lost 3 bases and the J gene lost 1 base, with 16 bases spanning the gap. Germline V gene lookup returns CDR1 GTSNPN and CDR2 SVGIG (reference sequence). Produced via immunoSEQ multiplex PCR; TCRdb's table is partial and in-frame only. Among about 64,000 clones listed, 65% to 80% were seen once. This receptor was identified in a human donor in a cohort sampled during active COVID-19. The chain combines TRBV30 with TRBJ1-5; D is possibly TRBD1 (6 bases). The sample was peripheral blood. CDR3 sequence (DNA): TGTGCCTGGAGCGATACTACAGGGTTAAGCAATCAGCCCCAGCATTTT. This gives the protein CAWSDTTGLSNQPQHF.